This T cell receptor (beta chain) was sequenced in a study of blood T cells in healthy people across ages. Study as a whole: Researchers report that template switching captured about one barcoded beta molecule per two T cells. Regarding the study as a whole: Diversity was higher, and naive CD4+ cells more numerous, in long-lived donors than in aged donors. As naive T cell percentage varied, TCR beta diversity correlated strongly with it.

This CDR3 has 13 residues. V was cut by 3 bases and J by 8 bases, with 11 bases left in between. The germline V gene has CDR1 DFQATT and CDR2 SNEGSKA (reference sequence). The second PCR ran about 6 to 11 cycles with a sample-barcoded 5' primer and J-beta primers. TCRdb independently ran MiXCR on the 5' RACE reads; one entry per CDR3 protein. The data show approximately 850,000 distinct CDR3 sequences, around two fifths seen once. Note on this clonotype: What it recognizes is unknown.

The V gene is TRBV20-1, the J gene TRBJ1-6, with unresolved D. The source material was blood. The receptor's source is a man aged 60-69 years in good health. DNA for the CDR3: TGCAGTGCTAGTATGGGCCGGGATTCACCCCTCCACTTT. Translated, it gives CSASMGRDSPLHF.